These T cell receptor beta chains were read from a single sample in a study of blood T cell repertoires in COVID-19. Produced via immunoSEQ multiplex PCR; TCRdb's table is partial and in-frame only. The sample has approximately 390,000 clones; 85% to 90% are singletons. Sequencing was performed on PBMCs or T cells enriched from blood (not recorded which). The receptor set was obtained from a woman aged 45 to 65 who had recovered from COVID-19. The CDR3 runs from the conserved cysteine through the conserved F or W. The D gene is left open where the match is weak. Clone size, where shown, is once, few, many, or a class for clones that have expanded.

>TRBJ1-5|TRBV27|.|.
TGTGCCAGCAGGATGACAGGTCCCAATCAGCCCCAGCATTTT
CASRMTGPNQPQHF
>TRBJ2-3|TRBV5-1|.|TRBD2
TGCGCCAGCAGCTTGTGGCTAGCGGGGGGGCGCGGCACAGATACGCAGTATTTT
CASSLWLAGGRGTDTQYF
>TRBJ2-2|TRBV3-1/TRBV3-2|few|.
TGTGCCAGCAGCCAAGAGTTAATTTTGAACACCGGGGAGCTGTTTTTT
CASSQELILNTGELFF
>TRBJ2-1|TRBV5-1|.|.
TGCGCCAGCAGCTTGATAGAATCTTACAATGAGCAGTTCTTC
CASSLIESYNEQFF
>TRBJ1-2|TRBV6-5|once|TRBD1
TGTGCCAGCAGGACAGGTCAGGGGGCGAATGGCTACACCTTC
CASRTGQGANGYTF
>TRBJ2-7|TRBV5-1|.|TRBD2
TGCGCCAGCCGGATGTCGGGGGGGCTCTACGAGCAGTACTTC
CASRMSGGLYEQYF
>TRBJ1-1|TRBV9|once|.
TGTGCCAGCAGCGTTCAGTCGAACACTGAAGCTTTCTTT
CASSVQSNTEAFF
>TRBJ1-5|TRBV3-1/TRBV3-2|.|TRBD1
TGTGCCAGCAGCCTGGGACAGGGGGCCGTTCAGCCCCAGCATTTT
CASSLGQGAVQPQHF
>TRBJ2-3|TRBV4-2|.|.
TGTGCCAGCAGCCAGGGGGATTTAGCGGTCTCGGGGGATACGCAGTATTTT
CASSQGDLAVSGDTQYF
>TRBJ2-7|TRBV3-1/TRBV3-2|.|TRBD2
TGTGCCAGCAGCCAAAAGGGACTAGCATACGAGCAGTACTTC
CASSQKGLAYEQYF
>TRBJ1-1|TRBV6-5|.|.
TGTGCCAGCAGTTACTCGCTCACAGGGAACACTGAAGCTTTCTTT
CASSYSLTGNTEAFF
>TRBJ1-1|TRBV5-5|.|.
TGTGCCAGCAGCACGCCTCCAGGGTACACTGAAGCTTTCTTT
CASSTPPGYTEAFF